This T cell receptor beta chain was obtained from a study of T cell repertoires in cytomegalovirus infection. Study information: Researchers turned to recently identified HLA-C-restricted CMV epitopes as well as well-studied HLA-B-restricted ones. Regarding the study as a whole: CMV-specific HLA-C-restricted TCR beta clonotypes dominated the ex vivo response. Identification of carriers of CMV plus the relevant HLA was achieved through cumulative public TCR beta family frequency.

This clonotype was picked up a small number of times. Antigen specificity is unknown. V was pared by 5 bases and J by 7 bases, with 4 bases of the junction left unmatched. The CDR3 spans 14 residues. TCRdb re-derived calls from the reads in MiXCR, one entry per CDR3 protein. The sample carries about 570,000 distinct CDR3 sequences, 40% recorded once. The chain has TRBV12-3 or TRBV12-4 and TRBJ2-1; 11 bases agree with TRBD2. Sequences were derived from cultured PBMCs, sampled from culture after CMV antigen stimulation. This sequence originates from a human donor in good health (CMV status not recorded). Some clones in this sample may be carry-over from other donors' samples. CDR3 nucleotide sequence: TGTGCCAGCAGTCCCCGGACTAGCGGGAATGAGCAGTTCTTC. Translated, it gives CASSPRTSGNEQFF.